This T cell receptor beta chain was recorded in a study of beta chain features in type 1 diabetes (dated by TCRdb to the late 2010s). A note on the overall study: Mean age, gender distribution, total cell number and subset yield were not different between patients and healthy donors. The study compared the TCRB repertoires of sorted circulating CD4+ T cell subsets in recently diagnosed type 1 diabetes patients with those in matched healthy donors. Naive and central memory subsets were obtained from all 30 or so donors, but regulatory and stem cell-like memory subsets were isolated from only 8 patients and roughly 8 healthy donors. A total of around 100 million sorted cells were examined across all samples, and RNA yield correlated strongly with the number of cells per subset. Study-wide conclusions, independent of this receptor: The naive, central memory and regulatory TCRB repertoires appeared to resemble one another more closely among patients than among healthy donors. Sequencing cDNA rather than genomic DNA could over-represent highly expressing activated cells, although activation and CD3 levels did not differ between groups. At VDJ recombination sites, patients with type 1 diabetes made fewer insertions and deleted more nucleotides, a pattern implying thymic rearrangement abnormalities. Shorter templates might be favored by PCR, yet because patient and control samples were amplified and corrected together, any such skew would affect both groups equally. Type 1 diabetes patients showed a moderate but significant shortening of TCRB CDR3 length in all four CD4+ subsets. HLA sub-analyses involved small numbers of individuals, so any influence of HLA type on TCRB rearrangement remained unresolved.

A single peripheral blood draw of 95 to 150 mL on average was collected from each donor into heparinised tubes. Using a panel that included CD45RO, CCR7, CD25, CD127, CD95 and CD27, naive, central memory, regulatory and stem cell-like memory CD4+ T cells were sorted on a BD FACSAria II. Purity was above 95% for every sorted population. PBMCs were separated immediately by Lymphoprep density gradient centrifugation and were stained directly, without being cultured. To minimize batch effects, samples were stained and sorted in pairs, one healthy donor with one patient per experiment. All of the isolated RNA was reverse transcribed with the High Capacity cDNA Reverse Transcription Kit, so expressed TCRB transcripts were sequenced. Naive, central memory and regulatory T cell samples underwent deep immunoSEQ sequencing, averaging about 3.57 million total reads per sample. Sorted cells were lysed in RLT buffer, and RNA was extracted using DNase-treated RNeasy Micro or Mini kits according to cell number. Each cell subset was processed separately to prevent cross-contamination, with patient and healthy donor samples processed together. TCRB sequences were amplified from cDNA with the immunoSEQ multiplex PCR, producing 87-bp fragments spanning the CDR3 region. Amplicons were sequenced on the Illumina HiSeq platform. As for the authors' bioinformatics: PCR bias was corrected computationally using synthetic template baselines, and reads within Hamming distance 2 were collapsed, with unmergeable singletons discarded. Reads were aligned against IMGT to assign V, D and J genes, CDR3 length and insertions or deletions at six rearrangement sites. Within each subset, clonotype counts were normalized to the number of sorted cells before true diversity and Gini coefficients were calculated with the tcR R package. The overlap coefficient, calculated on TCRB nucleotide sequences, was used to quantify repertoire sharing. As a proxy for the pre-selection repertoire, out-of-frame TCRB sequences from naive cells were analyzed. Not all clones reach the TCRdb copy of this immuneACCESS table, which keeps in-frame sequences only. Checked studies attribute under half of the gap to unresolved V genes and leave the rest unexplained. V and J calls and clone size are as listed in that table; D and trimming were resolved from the DNA. This sample is represented by 300,000 to 400,000 clones; over 9.5% of them were singletons. The top ten clonotypes cover 0.015% to 0.02% of the sample.

Reading from cysteine to phenylalanine, the CDR3 counts 16 amino acids. The CDR3 DNA has 48 bases and is translated from base 1. The germline V gene encodes CDR1 SEHNR and CDR2 FQNEAQ (reference sequence). V is shortened by 4 bases, J by 12 bases, and the region joining them spans 24 bases. This clone was seen only a few times. Its antigen remains undetermined. No base quality values were provided; no much bigger clone lies one nucleotide off. The receptor chain draws on TRBV7-9 and TRBJ1-4, with TRBD1 perhaps the D gene, on 6 matching bases. This sequence was found in a man aged 18 to 30 in good health. Material: naive CD4+ T cells from blood. The cell subset or site label for this specimen denotes: true naive CD4+ T cells. The CDR3 amino acid sequence is: CASSSVPIPDSRELFF. The DNA sequence is given as TGTGCCAGCAGCTCGGTCCCAATTCCGGACAGTAGAGAACTGTTTTTT.